The subject of this entry is one TCR beta chain. Here immunoSEQ multiplex PCR was the method, and the copy in TCRdb shows in-frame clones only, minus some. This table has some 150,000 clones, around 94% appearing once. This sample was included in a study of control samples from healthy donors and cancer patients. Sequencing input: PBMCs. This TCR came from a man aged 55 to 69 with colorectal cancer.

CDR3 region: CASSFVGTRGTDTQYF. The CDR3 coding sequence is TGTGCCAGCAGCTTCGTCGGGACTAGGGGCACAGATACGCAGTATTTT. The chain uses TRBV3-1 (or the pseudogene TRBV3-2) and TRBJ2-3, with 8 nucleotides matching TRBD2. Unmatched junction bases numbered 8, after V lost 5 bases and J lost 1 base. Germline-derived CDR1 and CDR2 are LGHDT and YNNKEL (reference sequence). The CDR3 length is 16 residues.